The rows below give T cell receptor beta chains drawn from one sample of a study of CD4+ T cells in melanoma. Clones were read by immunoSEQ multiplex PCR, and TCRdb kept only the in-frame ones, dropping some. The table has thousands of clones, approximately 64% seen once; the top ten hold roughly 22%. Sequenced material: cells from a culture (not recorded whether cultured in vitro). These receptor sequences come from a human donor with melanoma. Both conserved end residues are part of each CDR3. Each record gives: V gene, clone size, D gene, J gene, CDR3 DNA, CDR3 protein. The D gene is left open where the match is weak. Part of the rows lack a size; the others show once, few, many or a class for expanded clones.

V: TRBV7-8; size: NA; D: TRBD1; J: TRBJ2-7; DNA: TGTGCCAGCAGCTATGGACAGGCCTACGAGCAGTACTTC; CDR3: CASSYGQAYEQYF
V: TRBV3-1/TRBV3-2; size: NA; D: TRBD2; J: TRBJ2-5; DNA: TGTGCCAGCAGCCAAGAGCGAGGTCGGGGGGGCCGAGAGACCCAGTACTTC; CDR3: CASSQERGRGGRETQYF
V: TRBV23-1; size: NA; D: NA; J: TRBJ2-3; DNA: TGCGCCAGCATCGGGCTCCCGAGCTCAGATACGCAGTATTTT; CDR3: CASIGLPSSDTQYF
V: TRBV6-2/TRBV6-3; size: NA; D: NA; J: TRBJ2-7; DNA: TGTGCCAGCAGACCTACTTGGTGGGGTGGAGGAAGCGAGCAGTACTTC; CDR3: CASRPTWWGGGSEQYF
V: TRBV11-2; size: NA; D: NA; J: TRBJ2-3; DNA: TGTGCCAGCGGCCACACAGATACGCAGTATTTT; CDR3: CASGHTDTQYF
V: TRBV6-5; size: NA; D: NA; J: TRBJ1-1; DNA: TGTGCCAGCAGACCCGCGGGCGGGGGAGTGGCTGAAGCTTTCTTT; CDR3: CASRPAGGGVAEAFF
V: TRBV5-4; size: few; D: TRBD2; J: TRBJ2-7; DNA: TGTGCCAGCAGCTTGGCTCTAGCGGGGGGCGAGCAGTACTTC; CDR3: CASSLALAGGEQYF
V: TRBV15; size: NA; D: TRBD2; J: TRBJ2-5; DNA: TGTGCCACCCTAGGGCGGGGGGTAGAGACCCAGTACTTC; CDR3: CATLGRGVETQYF
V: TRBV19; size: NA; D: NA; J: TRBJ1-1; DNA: TGTGCCAGTAGTATTGGGGGGTACCTCACTGAAGCTTTCTTT; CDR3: CASSIGGYLTEAFF
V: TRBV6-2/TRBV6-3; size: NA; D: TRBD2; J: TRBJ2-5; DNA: TGTGCCAGCAACCCGGGAGGGGGGGCCGGGGAGACCCAGTACTTC; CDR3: CASNPGGGAGETQYF
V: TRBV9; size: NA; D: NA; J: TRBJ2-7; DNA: TGTGCCAGCAGCCGCGGTAGCTCCTACGAGCAGTACTTC; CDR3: CASSRGSSYEQYF
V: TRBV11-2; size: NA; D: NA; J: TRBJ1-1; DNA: TGTGCCAGCAGCTTAGCGTCCGTGAACACTGAAGCTTTCTTT; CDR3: CASSLASVNTEAFF
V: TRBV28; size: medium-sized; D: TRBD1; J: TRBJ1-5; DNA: TGTGCCACCGACAGGGGGAATCAGCCCCAGCATTTT; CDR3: CATDRGNQPQHF
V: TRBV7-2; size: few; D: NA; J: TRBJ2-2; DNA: TGTGCCAGCAGCTTTGAGACCGGGGAGCTGTTTTTT; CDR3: CASSFETGELFF
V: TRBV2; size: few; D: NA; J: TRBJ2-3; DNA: TGTGCCAGCAGTGGCTGGGATACGCAGTATTTT; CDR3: CASSGWDTQYF
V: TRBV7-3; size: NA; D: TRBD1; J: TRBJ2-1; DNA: TGTGCCAGCAGCAACCGGGACAGGGGCGGTGGCAATGAGCAGTTCTTC; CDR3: CASSNRDRGGGNEQFF
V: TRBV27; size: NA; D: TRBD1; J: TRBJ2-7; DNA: TGTGCCAGCAGTACGGACAGGGGGGCCTACGAGCAGTACTTC; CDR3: CASSTDRGAYEQYF
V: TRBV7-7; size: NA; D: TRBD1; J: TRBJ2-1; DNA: TGTGCTAGCAGTAACGGGACAGGGGGCTATCACAATGAGCAGTTCTTC; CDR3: CASSNGTGGYHNEQFF
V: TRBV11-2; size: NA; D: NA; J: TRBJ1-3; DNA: TGTGCCAGCAGCTTAGGGGGCGGAAACACCATATATTTT; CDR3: CASSLGGGNTIYF
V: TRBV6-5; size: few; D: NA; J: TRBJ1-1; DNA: TGTGCCAGCATGTCGTGGACTGAAGCTTTCTTT; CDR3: CASMSWTEAFF
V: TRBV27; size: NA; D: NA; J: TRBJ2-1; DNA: TGTGCCAGCAGTACATACAATGAGCAGTTCTTC; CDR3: CASSTYNEQFF
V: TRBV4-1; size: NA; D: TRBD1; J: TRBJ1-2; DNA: TGCGCCAGCAGCCAAGATTGGGGGACAGGGGGCGCAGATGGCTACACCTTC; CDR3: CASSQDWGTGGADGYTF
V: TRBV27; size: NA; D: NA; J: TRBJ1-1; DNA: TGTGCCAGCAGTTTACGCCGGATCACTGAAGCTTTCTTT; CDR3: CASSLRRITEAFF
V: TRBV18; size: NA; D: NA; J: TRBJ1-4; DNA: TGTGCCAGCTCACCACGGACAGCAACTAATGAAAAACTGTTTTTT; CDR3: CASSPRTATNEKLFF
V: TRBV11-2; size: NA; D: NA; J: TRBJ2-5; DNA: TGTGCCAGCAGCTTTCCCGGGCAAGGGGAGACCCAGTACTTC; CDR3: CASSFPGQGETQYF
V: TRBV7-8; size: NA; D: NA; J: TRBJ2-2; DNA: TGTGCCAGCAGCTTAGTTAGGGTTGGCACCGGGGAGCTGTTTTTT; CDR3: CASSLVRVGTGELFF
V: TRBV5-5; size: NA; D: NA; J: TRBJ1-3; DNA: TGTGCCAGCAGCTCTCTCTACAGGGAGTCGGTCTTAAACACCATATATTTT; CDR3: CASSSLYRESVLNTIYF
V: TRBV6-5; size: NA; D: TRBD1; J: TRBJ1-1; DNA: TGTGCCAGCAAACTCAGGACAGGACGGGGCACTGAAGCTTTCTTT; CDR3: CASKLRTGRGTEAFF
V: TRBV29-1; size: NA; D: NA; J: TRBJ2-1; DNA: TGCAGCGGCATTAGACATACGAATGAGCAGTTCTTC; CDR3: CSGIRHTNEQFF
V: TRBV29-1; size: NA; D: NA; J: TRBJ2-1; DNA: TGCAGCGTAGCCCTCCCGGTTGGGTACAATGAGCAGTTCTTC; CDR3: CSVALPVGYNEQFF
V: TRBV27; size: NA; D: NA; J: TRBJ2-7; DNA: TGTGCCAGCAGTCCGGTTATGGGCGAGCAGTACTTC; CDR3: CASSPVMGEQYF
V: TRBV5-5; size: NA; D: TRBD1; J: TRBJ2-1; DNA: TGTGCCAGCAGCTATCGACAGGGGGCCGGAAGCTCCTACAATGAGCAGTTCTTC; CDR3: CASSYRQGAGSSYNEQFF
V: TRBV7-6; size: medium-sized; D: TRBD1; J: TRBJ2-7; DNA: TGTGCCAGCAGTCCCGACAGGGTCTCCTACGAGCAGTACTTC; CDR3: CASSPDRVSYEQYF
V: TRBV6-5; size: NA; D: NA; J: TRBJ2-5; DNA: TGTGCCAGCAGTTACTCGGCGGGGCAAGAGACCCAGTACTTC; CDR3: CASSYSAGQETQYF
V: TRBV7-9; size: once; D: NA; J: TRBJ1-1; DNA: TGTGCCAGCAGCCCCGGGACGCCTGGGAACACTGAAGCTTTCTTT; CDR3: CASSPGTPGNTEAFF
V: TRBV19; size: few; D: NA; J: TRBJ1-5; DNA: TGTGCCAGTCAAAATACAGGGAATCAGCCCCAGCATTTT; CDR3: CASQNTGNQPQHF
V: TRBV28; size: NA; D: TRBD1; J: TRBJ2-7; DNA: TGTGCCAGCAAGCCCGGGACAGGGTTCTCCGAGCAGTACTTC; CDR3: CASKPGTGFSEQYF
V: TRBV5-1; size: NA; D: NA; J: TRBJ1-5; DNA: TGCGCCAGCAGCTTGGCGGGCCGGAGGGATCAGCCCCAGCATTTT; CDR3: CASSLAGRRDQPQHF
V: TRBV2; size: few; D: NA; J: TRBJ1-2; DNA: TGTGCCAGCAGTGACAGTTCCTACTATGGCTACACCTTC; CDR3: CASSDSSYYGYTF
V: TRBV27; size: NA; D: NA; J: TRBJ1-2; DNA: TGTGCCAGCAGTTCGGGACGGACTAACTATGGCTACACCTTC; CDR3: CASSSGRTNYGYTF
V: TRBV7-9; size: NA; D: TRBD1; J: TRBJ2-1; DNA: TGTGCCAGCAGCTCAACAGGGGCCGTAGGGTTCTTC; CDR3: CASSSTGAVGFF
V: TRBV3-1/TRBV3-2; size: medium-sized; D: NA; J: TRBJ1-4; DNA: TGTGCCAGCAGCCCGGACGGTGGTAACGAAAAACTGTTTTTT; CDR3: CASSPDGGNEKLFF
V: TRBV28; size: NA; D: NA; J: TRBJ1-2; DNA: TGTGCCAGCACTCCGGTAGAATGGGGCGGCTACACCTTC; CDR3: CASTPVEWGGYTF
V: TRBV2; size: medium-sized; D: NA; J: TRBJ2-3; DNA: TGTGCCAGCAGTGAAGGCTCACGTTACACAGATACGCAGTATTTT; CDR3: CASSEGSRYTDTQYF
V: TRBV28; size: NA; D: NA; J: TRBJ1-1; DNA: TGTGCCAGCAGTTCTTCAGGGCAGATAGAAGCTTTCTTT; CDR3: CASSSSGQIEAFF
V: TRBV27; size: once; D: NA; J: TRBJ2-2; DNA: TGTGCCAGCAGACGGGGATCACCCACCGGGGAGCTGTTTTTT; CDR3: CASRRGSPTGELFF
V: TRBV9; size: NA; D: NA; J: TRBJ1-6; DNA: TGTGCCAGCAGCGTAGATTCGGGGACACCCCTCCACTTT; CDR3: CASSVDSGTPLHF
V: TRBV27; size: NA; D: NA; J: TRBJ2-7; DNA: TGTGCCAGCAGTCCCGGGACGGGAGTAACCTACGAGCAGTACTTC; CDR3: CASSPGTGVTYEQYF
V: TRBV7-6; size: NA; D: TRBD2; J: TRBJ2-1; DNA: TGTGCCAGCAGCCAAACTCCAACTAGCGGGGGTTACAATGAGCAGTTCTTC; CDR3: CASSQTPTSGGYNEQFF
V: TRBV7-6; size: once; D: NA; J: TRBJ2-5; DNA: TGTGCCAGCAGCCTTGAACAGGGGGGGAACTTC; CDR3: CASSLEQGGNF
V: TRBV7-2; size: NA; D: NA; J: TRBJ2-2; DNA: TGTGCCAGCAGCTTCCTTCGGAGCACCGGGGAGCTGTTTTTT; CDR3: CASSFLRSTGELFF